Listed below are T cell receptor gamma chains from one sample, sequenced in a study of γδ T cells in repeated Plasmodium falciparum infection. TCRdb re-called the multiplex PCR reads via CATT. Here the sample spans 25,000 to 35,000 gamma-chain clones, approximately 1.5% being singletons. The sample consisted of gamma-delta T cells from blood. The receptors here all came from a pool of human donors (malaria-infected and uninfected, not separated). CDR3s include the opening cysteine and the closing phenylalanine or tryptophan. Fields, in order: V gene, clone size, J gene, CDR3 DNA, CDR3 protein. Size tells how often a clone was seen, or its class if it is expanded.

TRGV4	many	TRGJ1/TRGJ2	TGTGCCACCTGGGAAACCACGAATTATTATAAGAAACTCTTT	CATWETTNYYKKLF
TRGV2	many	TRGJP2	TGTGCCACCTGGGACGGGCCAATGAGTGATTGGATCAAGACGTTT	CATWDGPMSDWIKTF
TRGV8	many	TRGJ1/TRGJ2	TGTGCCACCTGGTCGAATTATTATAAGAAACTCTTT	CATWSNYYKKLF
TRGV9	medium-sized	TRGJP	TGTGCCTTGTGGGAGCAATTTACAGAGTTGGGCAAAAAAATCAAGGTATTT	CALWEQFTELGKKIKVF
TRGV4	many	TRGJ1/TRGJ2	TGTGCCACCTGGGATGAACAGGATTATTATAAGAAACTCTTT	CATWDEQDYYKKLF
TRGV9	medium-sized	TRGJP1	TGTGCCTTGTGGGAGGCCCTCGGCACTGGTTGGTTCAAGATATTT	CALWEALGTGWFKIF
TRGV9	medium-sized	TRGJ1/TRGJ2	TGTGCCTTGTGGGAGGTTCCCTGTCCCTTGGGGAAACTCTTT	CALWEVPCPLGKLF
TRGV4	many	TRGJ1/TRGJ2	TGTGCCACCTGGGATTTAACCTATAAGAAACTCTTT	CATWDLTYKKLF
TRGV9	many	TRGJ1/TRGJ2	TGTGCCTTGTGGGAGGCCGGCACCTATTATAAGAAACTCTTT	CALWEAGTYYKKLF
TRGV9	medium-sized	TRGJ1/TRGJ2	TGTGCCTTGTGGGAGATAAAACTCTTT	CALWEIKLF
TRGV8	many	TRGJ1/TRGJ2	TGTGCCACCTGGGATCGAGATTTTTATTATAAGAAACTCTTT	CATWDRDFYYKKLF
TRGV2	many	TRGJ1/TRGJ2	TGTGCCACCTGGGACGGTCCTAATTATTATAAGAAACTCTTT	CATWDGPNYYKKLF
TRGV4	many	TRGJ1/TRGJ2	TGTGCCACCTGGGATGTATCGAATTATTATAAGAAACTCTTT	CATWDVSNYYKKLF
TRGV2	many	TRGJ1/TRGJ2	TGTGCCACCTGGGACGGGCTTCATAAGAAACTCTTT	CATWDGLHKKLF
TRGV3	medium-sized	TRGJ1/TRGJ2	TGTGCCACCTGGGACAGGCCGAAGAAACTCTTT	CATWDRPKKLF
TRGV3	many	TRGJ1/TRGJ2	TGTGCCACCTGGGACTCCACCAGGAATTATTATAAGAAACTCTTT	CATWDSTRNYYKKLF
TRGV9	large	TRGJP	TGTGCCTTGTGGGAGGGAGAGTTGGGCAAAAAAATCAAGGTATTT	CALWEGELGKKIKVF
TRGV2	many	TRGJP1	TGTGCCACCTGGGTCATCTGCTCGGCCACTGGTTGGTTCAAGATATTT	CATWVICSATGWFKIF
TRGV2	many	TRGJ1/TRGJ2	TGTGCCACCTGGGACGGGCCTGACTATAAGAAACTCTTT	CATWDGPDYKKLF
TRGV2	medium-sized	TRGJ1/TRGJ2	TGTGCCACCTGGGACGGGCCCTATAAGAAACTCTTT	CATWDGPYKKLF
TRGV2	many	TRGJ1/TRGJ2	TGTGCCACCTGGGACGGTCCTACATCTTATAAGAAACTCTTT	CATWDGPTSYKKLF
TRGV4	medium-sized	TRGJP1	TGTGCCACCTGGGATGGATATACCACTGGTTGGTTCAAGATATTT	CATWDGYTTGWFKIF
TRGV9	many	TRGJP	TGTGCCTTGTGGGAGTCATCCCAGTTGGGCAAAAAAATCAAGGTATTT	CALWESSQLGKKIKVF
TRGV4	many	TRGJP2	TGTGCCACCTGGGGGTTGTTGGATAGTAGTGATTGGATCAAGACGTTT	CATWGLLDSSDWIKTF
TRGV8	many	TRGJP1	TGTGCCACCTGGGATTACACTGGTTGGTTCAAGATATTT	CATWDYTGWFKIF
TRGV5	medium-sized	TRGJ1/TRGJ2	TGTGCCACCTGGGACAGGCCATATAAGAAACTCTTT	CATWDRPYKKLF
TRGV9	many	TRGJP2	TGTGCCTTGTGGGAGGGGAGTAATGATTGGATCAAGACGTTT	CALWEGSNDWIKTF
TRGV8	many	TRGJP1	TGTGCCACCTGGGGTTGGTTCAAGATATTT	CATWGWFKIF
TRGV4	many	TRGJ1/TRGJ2	TGTGCCACCTGGGATGGGCGTAGCCGAGTTTATTATAAGAAACTCTTT	CATWDGRSRVYYKKLF
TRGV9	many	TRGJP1	TGTGCCTTGTGGGAGTCTGATACCACTGGTTGGTTCAAGATATTT	CALWESDTTGWFKIF
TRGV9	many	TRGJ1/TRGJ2	TGTGCCTTGTGGGCCCGTCCTCTTTATTATAAGAAACTCTTT	CALWARPLYYKKLF
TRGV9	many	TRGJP	TGTGCCTTGTGGGAGGTGCGTCTGGGGTTGGGCAAAAAAATCAAGGTATTT	CALWEVRLGLGKKIKVF
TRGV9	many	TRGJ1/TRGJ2	TGTGCCTTGTGGGAGTGGCGGGATTATTATAAGAAACTCTTT	CALWEWRDYYKKLF
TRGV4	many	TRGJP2	TGTGCCACCTGGGATGGGCGAGATTGGATCAAGACGTTT	CATWDGRDWIKTF
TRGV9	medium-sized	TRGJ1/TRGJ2	TGTGCCTTGTGGGAGGTGCAGGGTATTAAGAAACTCTTT	CALWEVQGIKKLF
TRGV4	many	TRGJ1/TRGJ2	TGTGCCACCTGGGATGGTCCATATAATTATTATAAGAAACTCTTT	CATWDGPYNYYKKLF
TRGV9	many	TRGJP	TGTGCCTTGTGGGAGGTGATTGCGGAGTTGGGCAAAAAAATCAAGGTATTT	CALWEVIAELGKKIKVF
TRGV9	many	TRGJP	TGTGCCTTGTGGGAGGTCGACGCCCGGCAAGAGTTGGGCAAAAAAATCAAGGTATTT	CALWEVDARQELGKKIKVF
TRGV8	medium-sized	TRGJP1	TGTGCCACCTGGGATATTGGCACTGGTTGGTTCAAGATATTT	CATWDIGTGWFKIF
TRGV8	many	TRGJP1	TGTGCCACCTGGGATAGGCATACCACTGGTTGGTTCAAGATATTT	CATWDRHTTGWFKIF
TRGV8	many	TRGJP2	TGTGCCACCTGGGATGGAACGGGCAGTGATTGGATCAAGACGTTT	CATWDGTGSDWIKTF
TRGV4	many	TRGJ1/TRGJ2	TGTGCCACCTGGGATGGGCCGTGGAATTATTATAAGAAACTCTTT	CATWDGPWNYYKKLF
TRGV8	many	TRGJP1	TGTGCCACCTGGGATATCCTCATGAATACCACTGGTTGGTTCAAGATATTT	CATWDILMNTTGWFKIF